The entry below gives a single T cell receptor beta chain sequence along with its context. No antigen is known for it. Some clones are missing from TCRdb's copy, which holds only in-frame ones; the method was immunoSEQ multiplex PCR. Of some 160,000 clones listed, around 92% are singletons. The source of the sample is a study of T cell responses to AZD1222 COVID-19 vaccine. Study conclusions and caveats: Females outnumbered males among donors, who were mostly white British; clonal diversity was possibly underestimated. Spike-specific TCR breadth and depth were elevated following two AZD1222 doses.

Sequencing used peripheral blood, obtained on day 0 of AZD1222 vaccination. The source of this sequence is an adult in good health.

The CDR3 DNA sequence: TGTGCCAGCAGGGCTGCTGACTGGGACAACTCCTACGAGCAGTACTTC. Residues: CASRAADWDNSYEQYF. The rearrangement uses TRBV13 and TRBJ2-7; D is perhaps TRBD1 (6 bases). Trimming stripped 6 bases from V and 0 bases from J, with 18 bases between. Germline V gene lookup returns CDR1 PRHDT and CDR2 FYEKMQ (reference sequence). The CDR3 loop spans 16 amino acids.